A single T cell receptor (beta chain) is shown here with its context. Its antigen is still unknown. The data were obtained in a study of cytomegalovirus exposure and HLA in healthy donors. Study-level background: Ancestry clustering placed roughly four fifths of 300 to 400 genotyped donors in the Caucasian-associated cluster. Study outcomes and limitations: When a later analysis was performed, an Asian-associated ancestry cluster reportedly had fewer N-insertions than the approximately 680-donor mean.

Primers for the PCR totalled 60 Vbeta and 13 Jbeta. TCRdb's copy holds only in-frame clones and misses some; the assay was immunoSEQ multiplex PCR. In the table there are approximately 150,000 clones, 72% of which are singletons. The V and J ends lost 3 bases and 0 bases respectively, with 6 bases between them. The CDR3 has 13 residues. Per germline, CDR1 LNHDA and CDR2 SQIVND (reference sequence). Sequenced input: PBMCs. The TCR comes from a human donor in good health. The rearrangement joins TRBV19 to TRBJ2-7; TRBD2 is a possible D gene (6 bases). This chain's CDR3 is CASSIGSSYEQYF. DNA for the CDR3: TGTGCCAGTAGTATCGGGAGCTCCTACGAGCAGTACTTC.